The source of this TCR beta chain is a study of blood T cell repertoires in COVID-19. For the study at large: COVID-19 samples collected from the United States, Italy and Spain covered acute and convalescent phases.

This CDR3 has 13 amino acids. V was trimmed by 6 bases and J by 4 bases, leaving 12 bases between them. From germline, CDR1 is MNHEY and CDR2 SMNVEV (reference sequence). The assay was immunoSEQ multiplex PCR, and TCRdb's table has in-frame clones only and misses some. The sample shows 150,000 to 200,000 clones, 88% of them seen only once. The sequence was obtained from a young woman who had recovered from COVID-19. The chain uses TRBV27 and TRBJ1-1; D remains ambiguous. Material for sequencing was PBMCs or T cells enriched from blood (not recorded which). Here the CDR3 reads CASRVGVGTEAFF. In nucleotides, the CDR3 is TGTGCCAGCAGGGTGGGCGTAGGCACTGAAGCTTTCTTT.